A selection of T cell receptor beta chains follows, all from one sample in a study of blood T cells in healthy people across ages. TCRdb called the 5' RACE reads again in MiXCR, with one record for every CDR3 protein. This table holds approximately 810,000 distinct CDR3 sequences, 30% to 45% found once. The source material was blood. These receptors were collected from a man aged 18 to 29 in good health. CDR3s include the opening cysteine and the closing phenylalanine or tryptophan. A D gene is named only where the DNA matches it firmly. A row's size may be missing; if present it is once, few, many or a size class.

J gene	D gene	clone size	V gene	CDR3 protein	CDR3 DNA
TRBJ2-1	-	few	TRBV29-1	CSVDGVSDEQFF	TGCAGCGTTGATGGGGTTTCGGATGAGCAGTTCTTC
TRBJ2-7	-	few	TRBV20-1	CSARDSGYEQYF	TGCAGTGCTAGAGATAGTGGCTACGAGCAGTACTTC
TRBJ1-4	-	-	TRBV2	CASSLLDWEKLFF	TGTGCCAGCAGCCTACTCGACTGGGAAAAACTGTTTTTT
TRBJ2-1	-	-	TRBV2	CASSEIRSTEQFF	TGTGCCAGCAGTGAGATACGTTCCACTGAGCAGTTCTTC
TRBJ1-4	-	few	TRBV6-6	CASSYSEGDEKLFF	TGTGCCAGCAGTTACTCGGAAGGGGACGAAAAACTGTTTTTT
TRBJ1-1	-	-	TRBV6-5	CASSDGEGTEAFF	TGTGCCAGCAGTGATGGGGAGGGCACTGAAGCTTTCTTT
TRBJ2-5	-	-	TRBV20-1	CSARDSREETQYF	TGCAGTGCTAGAGATTCCAGGGAAGAGACCCAGTACTTC
TRBJ2-5	-	few	TRBV20-1	CSAIRATRQETQYF	TGCAGTGCCATCCGAGCGACGCGCCAAGAGACCCAGTACTTC
TRBJ2-3	-	-	TRBV14	CASSQGRLSTDTQYF	TGTGCCAGCAGCCAAGGCCGGCTTAGCACAGATACGCAGTATTTT
TRBJ2-7	-	many	TRBV7-8	CASSTSAGPYIYEQYF	TGTGCCAGCAGCACGTCCGCAGGGCCATATATTTACGAGCAGTACTTC
TRBJ2-7	-	-	TRBV15	CATSRDRARPNNEQYF	TGTGCCACCAGCAGAGATCGGGCCAGACCTAACAATGAGCAGTACTTC
TRBJ2-1	TRBD1	few	TRBV7-8	CASSVTGAGEQFF	TGTGCCAGCAGCGTGACAGGGGCAGGCGAGCAGTTCTTC
TRBJ2-3	TRBD2	-	TRBV20-1	CSASSGSADTQYF	TGCAGTGCTTCTAGCGGGAGCGCAGATACGCAGTATTTT
TRBJ2-1	-	-	TRBV7-2	CACSSPSRGTSYDEQFF	TGTGCCTGCAGCTCACCCTCCCGTGGGACATCCTACGATGAGCAGTTCTTC
TRBJ2-3	-	many	TRBV3-1	CASSPPLQRSTDTQYF	TGTGCCAGCAGCCCCCCCCTACAGCGGAGCACAGATACGCAGTATTTT
TRBJ2-5	TRBD1	few	TRBV9	CASSVRDRGNQETQYF	TGTGCCAGCAGCGTTCGGGACAGGGGAAACCAAGAGACCCAGTACTTC
TRBJ1-5	TRBD1	few	TRBV7-2	CASSYGQGLNQPQHF	TGTGCCAGCAGCTACGGACAGGGACTTAATCAGCCCCAGCATTTT
TRBJ1-4	-	-	TRBV15	CATSRRSTNEKLFF	TGTGCCACCAGCAGACGATCAACTAATGAAAAACTGTTTTTT
TRBJ2-5	TRBD1	-	TRBV12-3/TRBV12-4	CASGLGQRYQETQYF	TGTGCCAGCGGTCTGGGACAGAGGTACCAAGAGACCCAGTACTTC
TRBJ1-6	-	few	TRBV7-9	CASSSLGQYNSPLHF	TGTGCCAGCAGCTCCCTCGGACAGTATAATTCACCCCTCCACTTT
TRBJ2-5	TRBD1	many	TRBV20-1	CSASGTGEQETQYF	TGCAGTGCCTCCGGGACAGGGGAACAAGAGACCCAGTACTTC
TRBJ2-5	-	few	TRBV29-1	CSVPIGVMYQETQYF	TGCAGCGTTCCCATTGGTGTTATGTACCAAGAGACCCAGTACTTC
TRBJ1-1	-	few	TRBV5-5	CASSLAYPTTIKAFF	TGTGCCAGCAGCTTGGCTTACCCTACGACCATTAAAGCTTTCTTT
TRBJ2-7	-	-	TRBV29-1	CSVERDSSYEQYF	TGCAGCGTTGAAAGGGATAGCTCCTACGAGCAGTACTTC
TRBJ1-2	-	few	TRBV20-1	CSARRGLGDYGYTF	TGCAGTGCTAGAAGGGGCCTTGGGGACTATGGCTACACCTTC
TRBJ1-4	-	few	TRBV4-1	CASSQELRSEKLFF	TGCGCCAGCAGCCAAGAGTTAAGGTCCGAAAAACTGTTTTTT
TRBJ2-6	-	-	TRBV7-9	CARSGQSGANALTF	TGTGCCAGATCTGGACAGTCTGGGGCCAACGCCCTGACTTTC
TRBJ2-3	-	-	TRBV20-1	CSARATGTDTQYF	TGCAGTGCTAGAGCGACCGGCACAGATACGCAGTATTTT
TRBJ2-5	TRBD2	many	TRBV12-3/TRBV12-4	CASSRSGEETQYF	TGTGCCAGCAGCCGTAGCGGGGAAGAGACCCAGTACTTC
TRBJ2-7	-	few	TRBV20-1	CSARDQWAGGYEQYF	TGCAGTGCTAGAGATCAATGGGCCGGAGGCTACGAGCAGTACTTC
TRBJ2-3	TRBD2	-	TRBV20-1	CSARDIAGANTDTQYF	TGCAGTGCTAGAGATATAGCGGGGGCCAACACAGATACGCAGTATTTT
TRBJ2-7	-	few	TRBV9	CASNPWGPRYEQYF	TGTGCCAGCAACCCGTGGGGGCCCCGCTACGAGCAGTACTTC
TRBJ1-1	TRBD1	-	TRBV7-2	CASSSGTGGNTEAFF	TGTGCCAGCAGCTCCGGGACAGGTGGGAACACTGAAGCTTTCTTT
TRBJ2-1	-	-	TRBV7-9	CAGSLALYVGNEQFF	TGTGCCGGCAGCTTAGCTCTGTACGTGGGTAATGAGCAGTTCTTC
TRBJ1-1	-	-	TRBV6-5	CASAPGMKGSEAFF	TGTGCCAGCGCCCCAGGGATGAAGGGTTCTGAAGCTTTCTTT
TRBJ1-1	TRBD1	-	TRBV12-3/TRBV12-4	CASSVTGANTEAFF	TGTGCCAGCAGTGTTACAGGGGCCAACACTGAAGCTTTCTTT
TRBJ2-5	TRBD2	-	TRBV3-1	CASSQGLAVQETQYF	TGTGCCAGCAGCCAGGGACTAGCAGTCCAAGAGACCCAGTACTTC
TRBJ2-3	-	few	TRBV20-1	CSAAAGARTDTQYF	TGCAGTGCTGCCGCGGGGGCCCGCACAGATACGCAGTATTTT
TRBJ2-1	-	-	TRBV20-1	CSAKVLRNNNEQFF	TGCAGTGCCAAGGTTCTTCGCAATAACAATGAGCAGTTCTTC
TRBJ2-1	-	few	TRBV7-8	CASSGEGGDEQFF	TGTGCCAGCAGCGGTGAGGGGGGGGATGAGCAGTTCTTC
TRBJ2-6	-	-	TRBV6-5	CASSYAAQGDSGANVLTF	TGTGCCAGCAGTTACGCGGCACAGGGTGACTCTGGGGCCAACGTCCTGACTTTC
TRBJ1-2	TRBD1	few	TRBV4-3	CASSRQGYYGYTF	TGCGCCAGCAGCCGACAGGGTTACTATGGCTACACCTTC
TRBJ2-2	-	-	TRBV27	CASSRSRTGELFF	TGTGCCAGCAGCCGCTCGCGCACCGGGGAGCTGTTTTTT